Sequencing of this T cell receptor beta chain was carried out in a study of blood T cell repertoires in COVID-19. Study context: Sources were T cells, B-cell-depleted T cells, or PBMCs; the material itself was cDNA or gDNA.

Methods used by the authors: Reference gene primer amplification yielded estimated nucleated cell counts. The protocol was immunoSEQ multiplex PCR, while the TCRdb copy is restricted to in-frame clones and leaves out a portion. Clone size and V and J calls were adopted from that table, with D and trimming inferred from the DNA. The sample lists roughly 190,000 clones, about 81% occurring once. This CDR3 spans 16 amino acids. Germline CDR1 LNHDA, CDR2 SQIVND (reference sequence). V was pared by 6 bases and J by 7 bases, with 15 bases of the junction left unmatched. This clone was seen a few times. Sequenced material: peripheral blood. V usage is TRBV19 and J usage is TRBJ2-1; 7 bases are shared with TRBD2. This clonotype originated in a woman aged 55-70 years with COVID-19, enrolled during active disease. The CDR3 sequence is CASREMTGRALNEQFF. Written as DNA, the CDR3 is TGTGCCAGTAGGGAGATGACGGGGAGGGCGTTGAATGAGCAGTTCTTC.